Listed below are T cell receptor beta chains from one sample, sequenced in a study of STAT3 mutations in large granular lymphocyte leukemia. Sequenced by immunoSEQ multiplex PCR; TCRdb stores in-frame clones only, minus some. In the table there are about 6,000 clones, about 34% of which are singletons. The source material was peripheral blood mononuclear cells. The origin of the receptors is a woman in her forties with T-cell large granular lymphocyte leukemia. Some clones in this sample may be carry-over from other donors' samples. Each CDR3 is given with its conserved first and last residue. Each record gives: CDR3 protein, CDR3 DNA, clone size, J gene, D gene, V gene. D genes are given only for firm matches. Size is stated for part of the rows, as once, few or many counts, or as a class when the clone is expanded.

cdr3_aa: CASSLGGIEGQPQHF
cdr3_nt: TGCGCCAGCAGCTTAGGGGGGATCGAGGGCCAGCCCCAGCATTTT
clone_size: -
j_call: TRBJ1-5
d_call: -
v_call: TRBV5-1

cdr3_aa: CAWSGKQGTKRTQYF
cdr3_nt: TGTGCCTGGAGTGGCAAACAGGGGACCAAGAGAACCCAGTACTTC
clone_size: -
j_call: TRBJ2-5
d_call: TRBD1
v_call: TRBV30

cdr3_aa: CASSQDIFGGTYGYTF
cdr3_nt: TGCGCCAGCAGCCAAGATATATTCGGGGGCACCTATGGCTACACCTTC
clone_size: -
j_call: TRBJ1-2
d_call: -
v_call: TRBV4-3

cdr3_aa: CASSQGQEQYF
cdr3_nt: TGTGCCAGCAGCCAAGGTCAGGAGCAGTACTTC
clone_size: -
j_call: TRBJ2-7
d_call: -
v_call: TRBV4-2

cdr3_aa: CACDDRGGTHEAFF
cdr3_nt: TGTGCCTGTGATGACAGGGGGGGGACCCACGAAGCTTTCTTT
clone_size: few
j_call: TRBJ1-1
d_call: TRBD1
v_call: TRBV30

cdr3_aa: CASSAGGESGEQYF
cdr3_nt: TGTGCCAGCAGTGCAGGGGGCGAGTCCGGCGAGCAGTACTTC
clone_size: few
j_call: TRBJ2-7
d_call: TRBD1
v_call: TRBV6-1

cdr3_aa: CASSPQGGPQHF
cdr3_nt: TGTGCCAGCAGTCCTCAGGGAGGACCCCAGCATTTT
clone_size: few
j_call: TRBJ1-5
d_call: -
v_call: TRBV27

cdr3_aa: CASSQAPAGGRYEQYF
cdr3_nt: TGCGCCAGCAGCCAAGCACCAGCGGGGGGGCGGTACGAGCAGTACTTC
clone_size: -
j_call: TRBJ2-7
d_call: TRBD2
v_call: TRBV4-1

cdr3_aa: CASSVSPGTGMNTEAFF
cdr3_nt: TGTGCCAGCAGCGTAAGTCCCGGGACAGGGATGAACACTGAAGCTTTCTTT
clone_size: -
j_call: TRBJ1-1
d_call: TRBD1
v_call: TRBV9

cdr3_aa: CASSTTSKGEGYTF
cdr3_nt: TGTGCCAGCAGCACTACCTCAAAGGGGGAGGGCTACACCTTC
clone_size: -
j_call: TRBJ1-2
d_call: -
v_call: TRBV7-3

cdr3_aa: CASSPGTGPYEQYF
cdr3_nt: TGTGCCAGCTCACCCGGGACAGGACCCTACGAGCAGTACTTC
clone_size: few
j_call: TRBJ2-7
d_call: TRBD1
v_call: TRBV18

cdr3_aa: CASSLASSRGEAFF
cdr3_nt: TGTGCCAGCAGCTTGGCGTCCAGCCGTGGTGAAGCTTTCTTT
clone_size: -
j_call: TRBJ1-1
d_call: -
v_call: TRBV5-4

cdr3_aa: CASSSQTWTGKGYQPQHF
cdr3_nt: TGTGCCAGCAGCTCCCAGACATGGACAGGGAAAGGATATCAGCCCCAGCATTTT
clone_size: few
j_call: TRBJ1-5
d_call: TRBD1
v_call: TRBV7-9

cdr3_aa: CASTSSGQGMLEQYF
cdr3_nt: TGTGCCAGCACCTCCTCCGGACAGGGAATGTTAGAGCAGTACTTC
clone_size: -
j_call: TRBJ2-7
d_call: TRBD1
v_call: TRBV27

cdr3_aa: CASSFLQGANEKLFF
cdr3_nt: TGTGCCAGCAGTTTCTTACAGGGTGCTAATGAAAAACTGTTTTTT
clone_size: -
j_call: TRBJ1-4
d_call: -
v_call: TRBV6-6

cdr3_aa: CASSLTGAISYEQYF
cdr3_nt: TGTGCCAGCAGCCTAACAGGGGCGATTTCCTACGAGCAGTACTTC
clone_size: few
j_call: TRBJ2-7
d_call: TRBD1
v_call: TRBV25-1

cdr3_aa: CASSYREGDYEQYF
cdr3_nt: TGTGCCAGCAGTTACAGGGAGGGCGACTACGAGCAGTACTTC
clone_size: -
j_call: TRBJ2-7
d_call: TRBD2
v_call: TRBV6-5

cdr3_aa: CASSAEGAVGNTIYF
cdr3_nt: TGTGCCAGCAGCGCCGAGGGGGCGGTTGGAAACACCATATATTTT
clone_size: -
j_call: TRBJ1-3
d_call: TRBD1
v_call: TRBV9

cdr3_aa: CASSKKSAGYNYGYTF
cdr3_nt: TGTGCCAGCAGCAAAAAGTCGGCAGGTTATAACTATGGCTACACCTTC
clone_size: -
j_call: TRBJ1-2
d_call: -
v_call: TRBV21-1

cdr3_aa: CASSTSGLAGIYEQYF
cdr3_nt: TGTGCCAGCAGTACCTCGGGACTAGCGGGAATCTACGAGCAGTACTTC
clone_size: -
j_call: TRBJ2-7
d_call: TRBD2
v_call: TRBV6-6

cdr3_aa: CASSSQGAGDTQYF
cdr3_nt: TGTGCCAGCAGCTCTCAGGGGGCGGGGGATACGCAGTATTTT
clone_size: -
j_call: TRBJ2-3
d_call: TRBD1
v_call: TRBV5-4

cdr3_aa: CASSLGQPSTDTQYF
cdr3_nt: TGCGCCAGCAGCCTCGGACAGCCTAGCACAGATACGCAGTATTTT
clone_size: -
j_call: TRBJ2-3
d_call: -
v_call: TRBV4-3

cdr3_aa: CASSVRPISYLYGYTF
cdr3_nt: TGTGCCAGCAGCGTACGGCCTATCAGTTATTTATATGGCTACACCTTC
clone_size: -
j_call: TRBJ1-2
d_call: -
v_call: TRBV9

cdr3_aa: CASSTGGREGYQETQYF
cdr3_nt: TGTGCCAGCAGCACGGGAGGCCGGGAGGGGTACCAAGAGACCCAGTACTTC
clone_size: -
j_call: TRBJ2-5
d_call: TRBD2
v_call: TRBV9

cdr3_aa: CASSSKQGHTQYF
cdr3_nt: TGTGCCAGCAGTTCGAAACAGGGTCATACGCAGTATTTT
clone_size: -
j_call: TRBJ2-3
d_call: -
v_call: TRBV6-6

cdr3_aa: CASSPTTNILSGNTIYF
cdr3_nt: TGTGCCAGCTCACCAACGACCAATATCCTCTCTGGAAACACCATATATTTT
clone_size: -
j_call: TRBJ1-3
d_call: -
v_call: TRBV18

cdr3_aa: CASSPGTGFSEQYF
cdr3_nt: TGTGCCAGCTCACCGGGGACAGGGTTTTCCGAGCAGTACTTC
clone_size: -
j_call: TRBJ2-7
d_call: TRBD1
v_call: TRBV18

cdr3_aa: CASSLGGRDSGANVLTF
cdr3_nt: TGTGCCAGCAGCTTGGGGGGCAGAGACTCTGGGGCCAACGTCCTGACTTTC
clone_size: -
j_call: TRBJ2-6
d_call: -
v_call: TRBV5-4

cdr3_aa: CSAAHGVSYEQYF
cdr3_nt: TGCAGCGCCGCCCACGGGGTTTCCTACGAGCAGTACTTC
clone_size: -
j_call: TRBJ2-7
d_call: -
v_call: TRBV29-1

cdr3_aa: CSASTTEQFF
cdr3_nt: TGCAGTGCTAGTACAACTGAGCAGTTCTTC
clone_size: once
j_call: TRBJ2-1
d_call: -
v_call: TRBV20-1

cdr3_aa: CASSPYRGIDYGYTF
cdr3_nt: TGTGCCAGCAGCCCGTACAGGGGGATAGACTATGGCTACACCTTC
clone_size: few
j_call: TRBJ1-2
d_call: TRBD1
v_call: TRBV11-3

cdr3_aa: CSAPGASGTDTQYF
cdr3_nt: TGCAGCGCCCCGGGGGCTAGCGGAACAGATACGCAGTATTTT
clone_size: -
j_call: TRBJ2-3
d_call: -
v_call: TRBV29-1

cdr3_aa: CASSWGTGSYEQYF
cdr3_nt: TGCGCCAGCAGCTGGGGGACAGGGAGCTACGAGCAGTACTTC
clone_size: few
j_call: TRBJ2-7
d_call: TRBD1
v_call: TRBV5-1

cdr3_aa: CAWSSAPGGRTEAFF
cdr3_nt: TGTGCCTGGAGTTCTGCGCCAGGGGGCCGTACTGAAGCTTTCTTT
clone_size: few
j_call: TRBJ1-1
d_call: TRBD1
v_call: TRBV30

cdr3_aa: CASSRTSYEQYF
cdr3_nt: TGCGCCAGCAGCCGGACCTCCTACGAGCAGTACTTC
clone_size: -
j_call: TRBJ2-7
d_call: -
v_call: TRBV4-1

cdr3_aa: CASSEATGGYSNQPQHF
cdr3_nt: TGTGCCAGCAGTGAAGCTACAGGGGGGTATAGCAATCAGCCCCAGCATTTT
clone_size: few
j_call: TRBJ1-5
d_call: TRBD1
v_call: TRBV2

cdr3_aa: CASSPPGRGHYNEQFF
cdr3_nt: TGTGCCAGCTCACCTCCCGGAAGGGGGCACTACAATGAGCAGTTCTTC
clone_size: -
j_call: TRBJ2-1
d_call: TRBD1
v_call: TRBV18

cdr3_aa: CSVGGSAGEGREETQYF
cdr3_nt: TGCAGCGTTGGGGGGTCGGCGGGAGAGGGACGGGAAGAGACCCAGTACTTC
clone_size: -
j_call: TRBJ2-5
d_call: TRBD2
v_call: TRBV29-1

cdr3_aa: CASRSTGTGLEKLFF
cdr3_nt: TGTGCCAGCAGATCCACCGGGACAGGGCTCGAAAAACTGTTTTTT
clone_size: once
j_call: TRBJ1-4
d_call: TRBD1
v_call: TRBV7-2

cdr3_aa: CASSPRTLGEKLFF
cdr3_nt: TGTGCCAGCAGCCCTAGGACCCTGGGGGAAAAACTGTTTTTT
clone_size: few
j_call: TRBJ1-4
d_call: -
v_call: TRBV7-9

cdr3_aa: CASSPRDPGQFF
cdr3_nt: TGTGCCAGCTCACCCCGGGACCCGGGGCAGTTCTTC
clone_size: few
j_call: TRBJ2-1
d_call: -
v_call: TRBV18

cdr3_aa: CASTPYRAWGYTF
cdr3_nt: TGTGCCAGCACCCCTTATCGGGCTTGGGGCTACACCTTC
clone_size: few
j_call: TRBJ1-2
d_call: -
v_call: TRBV7-9

cdr3_aa: CASSDTKDQPQHF
cdr3_nt: TGTGCCAGCAGCGACACGAAAGATCAGCCCCAGCATTTT
clone_size: few
j_call: TRBJ1-5
d_call: -
v_call: TRBV11-3